Below are 18 T cell receptor beta chains sequenced from a single sample in a study of response to subunit inactivated influenza vaccine. From the RT-PCR reads, TCRdb called clonotypes with MiXCR, one entry per CDR3 protein. The sample carries roughly 500,000 distinct CDR3 sequences, about 15% recorded once. Sequencing used CD4+ T cells sorted from PBMCs, obtained less than 30 months after vaccination. All receptors derive from a man in his fifties or sixties who received an inactivated influenza vaccine.

The chain carries TRBV20-1 and TRBJ1-1; tentatively, D is TRBD1 (5 bases). The CDR3 loop spans 13 amino acids. V was pared by 3 bases and J by 1 base, with 9 bases between. Germline loops: CDR1 DFQATT, CDR2 SNEGSKA (reference sequence). CDR3 DNA: TGCAGTGCTAGCACTGGGGCGAACACTGAAGCTTTCTTT. It codes for CSASTGANTEAFF.

The chain has TRBV7-6 and TRBJ1-5, with unresolved D. Germline V gene lookup returns CDR1 SGHVS and CDR2 FNYEAQ. The V end lost 5 bases, the J end lost 5 bases, and 10 bases lay between the germline ends. The CDR3 is made up of 13 amino acids. This chain's CDR3 is CASSNGIDQPQHF. Here the CDR3 DNA reads TGTGCCAGCAGCAATGGGATCGATCAGCCCCAGCATTTT. Variable domain in full (rest from reference TRBV7-6 and TRBJ1-5): GAGVSQSPRYKVTKRGQDVALRCDPISGHVSLYWYRQALGQGPEFLTYFNYEAQQDKSGLPNDRFSAERPEGSISTLTIQRTEQRDSAMYRCASSNGIDQPQHFGDGTRLSIL.

In its sample, this clonotype was seen a few times. J is TRBJ2-5 and V is TRBV5-1; the match to TRBD2 covers 11 bases. The CDR3 consists of 16 residues. Per germline, CDR1 SGHRS and CDR2 YFSETQ. J was trimmed by 4 bases and V by 0 bases; bases with no gene match: 5. In DNA, the CDR3 is TGCGCCAGCAGCTTGGGGATAGCGGGAGGGTCAGAGACCCAGTACTTC. Residues: CASSLGIAGGSETQYF.

The sample holds a few counts of this clonotype. This rearrangement joins TRBV7-2 to TRBJ2-3; perhaps TRBD2 as D (5 bases). Trimming pared 2 bases from V and 5 bases from J, leaving 17 bases between. The CDR3 extends over 16 amino acids. The germline V gene encodes CDR1 SGHTA and CDR2 FQGNSA. The CDR3 DNA reads TGTGCCAGCAGCTTATTCCCGGGATCTGGTATAGATACGCAGTATTTT. Translation: CASSLFPGSGIDTQYF.

This sequence joins TRBV29-1 and TRBJ1-1, with no clear D. From germline, CDR1 is SQVTM and CDR2 ANQGSEA. Trimming removed 4 bases at V and 5 bases at J, with 11 bases between. The CDR3 is made up of 12 amino acids. CDR3 bases: TGCAGCGTTGGCGGCTTGGGGACTGAAGCTTTCTTT. Amino acids: CSVGGLGTEAFF.

This clonotype has a handful of counts. The chain recombines TRBV6-1 with TRBJ2-3, with D maybe TRBD2 (5 bases). CDR1 is MNHNS, CDR2 SASEGT, per germline. The CDR3 has 13 amino acids. The ends were cut back, 8 bases at V and 4 bases at J, with 13 bases in the middle. DNA for the CDR3: TGTGCCAGCTCCCCGGGGTTCGCAGATACGCAGTATTTT. This codes for CASSPGFADTQYF.

This clonotype was picked up a small number of times. The rearrangement joins TRBV3-1 to TRBJ2-3; TRBD2 agrees at 11 bases. With V trimmed by 4 bases and J by 0 bases, 12 bases remained unmatched. Looked up from germline, CDR1 is LGHDT and CDR2 is YNNKEL (reference sequence). The CDR3 runs 19 residues. In DNA, the CDR3 is TGTGCCAGCAGCCTTATTGGGACTAGCGGAAGAGGTAGCACAGATACGCAGTATTTT. Residues: CASSLIGTSGRGSTDTQYF.

The chain's CDR3 is CASQGGAGGINEQFF. The CDR3 nucleotides are TGTGCCAGCCAAGGGGGAGCGGGAGGGATCAATGAGCAGTTCTTC. The chain is built from TRBV28 and TRBJ2-1, with 10 bases identical to TRBD2. With 8 bases clipped from V and 6 bases from J, the junction kept 10 bases outside the gene matches. This CDR3 spans 15 amino acids. From germline, CDR1 is MDHEN and CDR2 SYDVKM.

The table lists this clonotype with many counts. J is TRBJ2-3 and V is TRBV7-2; 13 bases map to TRBD2. In germline, CDR1 is SGHTA, CDR2 FQGNSA. CDR3 size: 16 residues. V trimming: 7 bases; J trimming: 4 bases; junction bases outside the gene matches: 8. CDR3 nucleotides: TGTGCCAGCACCCCGGGACTAGCGGGAAGGGCAGATACGCAGTATTTT. This encodes CASTPGLAGRADTQYF.

Here the CDR3 reads CASSSRAGSNEQFF. The CDR3 bases are TGCGCCAGCAGCTCTCGAGCGGGAAGCAATGAGCAGTTCTTC. V and J are TRBV5-1 and TRBJ2-1, with TRBD2 identical over 7 bases. The CDR3 extends over 14 amino acids. From germline, CDR1 is SGHRS and CDR2 YFSETQ. The ends lost 3 bases at V and 6 bases at J; junction bases unmatched: 6.

J is TRBJ2-5 and V is TRBV7-2; D remains unclear. V was cut by 1 base and J by 2 bases, with 8 bases left in between. Germline-derived CDR1 and CDR2 are SGHTA and FQGNSA. The CDR3 consists of 14 residues. In DNA, the CDR3 is TGTGCCAGCAGCTTAGGACTGAAACAAGAGACCCAGTACTTC. Translated: CASSLGLKQETQYF. The variable domain in full, completed from reference TRBV7-2 and TRBJ2-5, reads GAGVSQSPSNKVTEKGKDVELRCDPISGHTALYWYRQSLGQGLEFLIYFQGNSAPDKSGLPSDRFSAERTGGSVSTLTIQRTQQEDSAVYLCASSLGLKQETQYFGPGTRLLVL.

Many counts were recorded for this clonotype. The chain employs TRBV11-2 and TRBJ1-5, with 7 bases that match TRBD1. Germline V gene sequence: CDR1 SGHAT, CDR2 FQNNGV. The CDR3 is made up of 19 amino acids. Losses at the gene ends were 5 bases for V and 0 bases for J; bases not matched to a gene: 16. CDR3 protein: CASSLYGTDRPYSNQPQHF. DNA for the CDR3: TGTGCCAGCAGCCTATACGGGACAGACCGACCGTATAGCAATCAGCCCCAGCATTTT.

The chain employs TRBV20-1 and TRBJ2-3; TRBD1 matches 10 bases. V lost 6 bases, J lost 1 base, and 7 bases stayed unmatched. Germline lookup yields CDR1 DFQATT and CDR2 SNEGSKA (reference sequence). CDR3 length: 15 amino acids. In DNA form, the CDR3 reads TGCAGTGCCTACTCAGACAGGGGGCGCACAGATACGCAGTATTTT. It is translated as CSAYSDRGRTDTQYF.

The chain combines TRBV3-1 with TRBJ1-1, with a possible D match to TRBD1 (5 bases). V was shortened by 3 bases and J by 8 bases, with 13 bases between the two germline ends. There are 13 residues in the CDR3. Germline V CDR1 and CDR2: LGHDT, YNNKEL (reference sequence). CDR3 loop: CASSHYRGVEAFF. The DNA of the CDR3 is TGTGCCAGCAGCCACTACCGGGGCGTCGAAGCTTTCTTT. The entire variable domain, with the rest obtained from reference TRBV3-1 and TRBJ1-1, is as follows: DTAVSQTPKYLVTQMGNDKSIKCEQNLGHDTMYWYKQDSKKFLKIMFSYNNKELIINETVPNRFSPKSPDKAHLNLHINSLELGDSAVYFCASSHYRGVEAFFGQGTRLTVV.

This clonotype was seen at least ten times. V usage is TRBV5-1 and J usage is TRBJ2-7; the D is unclear. The CDR3 sequence is 14 residues long. V was pared by 3 bases and J by 2 bases, with 12 bases between. Per the germline V gene, CDR1 is SGHRS and CDR2 is YFSETQ. CDR3 protein: CASSSIDGTYEQYF. As DNA, the CDR3 is TGCGCCAGCAGCTCGATTGACGGCACCTACGAGCAGTACTTC.

This clonotype was seen only a few times. V and J are TRBV7-2 and TRBJ2-5, with D perhaps TRBD1 (5 bases). The ends were cut back, 1 base at V and 7 bases at J, with 19 bases in the middle. The CDR3 extends over 16 amino acids. Per the germline V gene, CDR1 is SGHTA and CDR2 is FQGNSA. CDR3 sequence (DNA): TGTGCCAGCAGCTTAGGAGTACCAGGGAACGGCGGGACCCAGTACTTC. Translation gives CASSLGVPGNGGTQYF.

This clonotype was recorded a few times. V and J are TRBV12-3 or TRBV12-4 and TRBJ2-7; no reliable D call. There are 15 residues in the CDR3. V was clipped by 3 bases and J by 0 bases, with 12 bases between them. The CDR3 protein is CASSFGSQGSYEQYF. The CDR3 DNA sequence: TGTGCCAGCAGTTTCGGCAGCCAAGGCTCCTACGAGCAGTACTTC.

This clonotype has only a few counts. The rearrangement joins TRBV5-1 to TRBJ1-6, with 12 positions matching TRBD1. V was clipped by 0 bases and J by 9 bases; unmatched bases: 4. The CDR3 extends over 16 amino acids. Germline-derived CDR1 and CDR2 are SGHRS and YFSETQ. As DNA, the CDR3 is TGCGCCAGCAGCTTGGCCGGGACAGGGGGCCGTTCACCCCTCCACTTT. Translating it yields CASSLAGTGGRSPLHF.